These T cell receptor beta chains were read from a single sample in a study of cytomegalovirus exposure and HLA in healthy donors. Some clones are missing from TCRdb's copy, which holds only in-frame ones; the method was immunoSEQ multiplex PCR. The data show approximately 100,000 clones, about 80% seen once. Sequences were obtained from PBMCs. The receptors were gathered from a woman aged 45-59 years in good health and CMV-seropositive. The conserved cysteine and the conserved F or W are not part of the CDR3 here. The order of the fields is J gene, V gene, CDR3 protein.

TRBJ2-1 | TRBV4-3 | ASSQDRLNEQF
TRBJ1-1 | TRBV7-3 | ASSSRGTGGLGTEAF
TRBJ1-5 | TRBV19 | ASSSDSYSNQPQH
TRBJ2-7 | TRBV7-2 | ASSHDRGTNEQY
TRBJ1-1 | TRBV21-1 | ASSKAQQGGTEAF
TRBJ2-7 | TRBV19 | ASSINELAGPYEQY
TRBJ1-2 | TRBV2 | ASRTGTNYGYT
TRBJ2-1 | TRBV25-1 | ASSDPGGPYNEQF
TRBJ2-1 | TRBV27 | ASSSPYRDNEQF
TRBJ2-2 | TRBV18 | ASSPRDLFANTGELF
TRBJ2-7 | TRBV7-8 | ASSQGRAAPQY
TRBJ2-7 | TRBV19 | ASSVGQGYEQY
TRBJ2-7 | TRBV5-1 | ASSREGGSYEQY
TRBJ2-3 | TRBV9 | ASSVDGSSTDTQY
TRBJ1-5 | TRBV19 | ASSPRGSPNQPQH
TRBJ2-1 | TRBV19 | ASSPMGLAALHEQF
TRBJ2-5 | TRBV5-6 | ASSFAGEGETQY
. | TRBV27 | ASSLWPGFYEQY
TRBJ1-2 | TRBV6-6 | ASSQGYGYT
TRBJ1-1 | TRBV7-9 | ASSTDRGDTEAF
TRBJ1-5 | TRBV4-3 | ASSQGVFLPQH
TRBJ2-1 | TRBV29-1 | SVAGTSSYNEQF
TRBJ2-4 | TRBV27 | ASSPGSGNSQY
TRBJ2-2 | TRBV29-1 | SAGGTSGSPATGELF
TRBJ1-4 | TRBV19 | ASSSQGIREKLF
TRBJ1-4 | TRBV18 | ASSILDRASNEKLF